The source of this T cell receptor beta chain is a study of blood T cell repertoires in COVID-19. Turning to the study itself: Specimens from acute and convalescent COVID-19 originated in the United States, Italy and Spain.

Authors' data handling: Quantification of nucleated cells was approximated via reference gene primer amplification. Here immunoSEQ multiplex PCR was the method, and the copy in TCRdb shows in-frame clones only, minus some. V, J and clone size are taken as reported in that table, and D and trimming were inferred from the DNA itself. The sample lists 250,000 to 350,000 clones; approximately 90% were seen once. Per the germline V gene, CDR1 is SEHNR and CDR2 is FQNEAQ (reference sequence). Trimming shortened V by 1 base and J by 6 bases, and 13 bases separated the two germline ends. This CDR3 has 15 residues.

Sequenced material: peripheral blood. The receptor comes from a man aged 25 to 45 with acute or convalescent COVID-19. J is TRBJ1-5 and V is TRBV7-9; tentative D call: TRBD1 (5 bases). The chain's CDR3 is CASSLGLRESQPQHF. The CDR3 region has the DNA TGTGCCAGCAGCTTAGGACTCAGGGAAAGTCAGCCCCAGCATTTT.